This TCR beta chain was obtained from a study of Graves' ophthalmopathy and Graves' hyperthyroidism (dated by TCRdb to 2017 to 2018). About the investigation overall: Peripheral blood was collected before any treatment was given, at the time of initial diagnosis. The 90 to 100 discovery patients were randomly divided into training and test sets at a 7:3 ratio. Once sampling was done, hyperthyroidism patients were given methimazole at a starting dose of 30 mg daily, while ophthalmopathy patients were given high-dose intravenous methylprednisolone. To tell Graves' ophthalmopathy apart from Graves' hyperthyroidism, and to predict which patients would progress to ophthalmopathy, the study relied on TCR beta repertoire signatures. In a handful of hyperthyroidism patients, the T-cell repertoires found in thyroid tissue were compared with those found in blood. A discovery set of 95 to 100 patients (roughly 43 ophthalmopathy, 57 stable hyperthyroidism) was enrolled to explore V-J signatures distinguishing ophthalmopathy from hyperthyroidism. An independent validation cohort was composed of 18 hyperthyroidism patients and approximately 15 patients who later progressed from hyperthyroidism to ophthalmopathy. In total, 120 to 150 blood samples were TCR-sequenced: 40 to 45 ophthalmopathy, about 75 hyperthyroidism and some 17 hyperthyroidism-to-ophthalmopathy patients. The paper as a whole reports these results and caveats: The 13-signature model separated ophthalmopathy from stable hyperthyroidism with 87.88% sensitivity and approximately 83% specificity in cross-validation, and 80%/75% in the test set. No statistical method was used to set the sample size in advance, and the investigators knew which group each participant was assigned to. Most expanded thyroid clonotypes with a frequency above 0.001 also appeared in blood, which suggests that blood repertoires may reflect the immune response in the thyroid. In validation, the model predicted ophthalmopathy progression with 55% to 71% sensitivity and 72.22% specificity; some 13 predicted patients were CT-confirmed with GO in a median of 6.5 months.

Hyperthyroidism was considered stable if no progression to ophthalmopathy occurred within 18 months of follow-up. Patients with hyperthyroidism were aged 18 to 65 years, had been newly diagnosed, and had a disease duration of less than 2 months. Patients with other autoimmune diseases, uncontrolled infections, pregnancy or lactation were excluded from the study. Diagnosis was based on clinical symptoms, serum thyroxine, TRAb, thyroid ultrasound and orbital computed tomography. Using Ficoll-Paque density gradient centrifugation, PBMCs were isolated from about 9.4 ml of fresh peripheral blood. Trizol reagent was used to extract the total RNA, and its quality was then checked on an Agilent 2100 Bioanalyzer. V is clipped by 0 bases and J by 5 bases, and the sequence between their germline boundaries is 16 bases long. CDR1 and CDR2 are drawn from the germline V gene: MNHEY, SVGAGI. The CDR3 numbers 16 residues from cysteine through phenylalanine. Of all the DNA, just the CDR3 is kept, 48 bases in frame from base 1.

The sample holds many counts of this clonotype. The target of this receptor is not known. No much larger clone exists at a distance of one base, and base qualities are not known. For repertoire sequencing, the TCR beta CDR3 regions were amplified from RNA transcripts. HTBI primers and the Qiagen OneStep RT-PCR kit were used in a first-round RT-PCR, which was followed by a second-round multiplex PCR, size selection and purification. Libraries were sequenced paired-end with 100 bp reads on an Illumina HiSeq2000. As for the authors' bioinformatics: SOAPnuke was used to process the reads, removing any read that contained adapters or uncalled bases, had a mean Phred below 15, or lacked an exact match to the constant primer or identifier. High-quality paired reads were merged with COPE v1.2.5. Each unique nucleotide sequence was treated as a clonotype, and MiTCR v1.1 was used to align the clonotypes to the IMGT TRB V, D and J references. The analysis was limited to V-J combinations with a frequency above 0.0001, which together covered 99.2% of repertoires. For each V-J combination, a TCR clonal expansion and chaos score was defined as the ratio of F50 clonal expansion to chaos observed in the TCRdist matrix. Welch's t-statistics and random forest were used to narrow the features down to approximately twelve V-J combinations, which were then fed into a naive Bayes classifier. The Morisita-Horn index was used to measure how similar the thyroid and blood repertoires were. TCRdb handled the public reads itself, with Q25 trimming in fastp and clone calling in MiXCR, and kept productive beta chains. Duplicate CDR3 protein sequences are folded into a single record with the most common DNA and genes. It is TCRdb's table, rather than the study itself, that gives the V and J calls and clone size. The sample table lists hundreds of thousands of distinct CDR3 sequences, roughly 21% of them with a count of one. Approximately 3.2% of the sample is held by the ten biggest clonotypes.

The chain is assembled from TRBV6-5 and TRBJ1-2; the D region possibly corresponds to TRBD1 (5 bases align). The receptor comes from a woman under 30 with stable Graves' hyperthyroidism. Donor details come from another sample of the same person, matched by shared clones. What was sequenced was peripheral blood. CDR3 protein: CASSYSTAASPYGYTF. The DNA is TGTGCCAGCAGTTACTCGACAGCCGCTTCCCCTTATGGCTACACCTTC.